The sequence of this T cell receptor (beta chain) was determined in a study of T cell responses to AZD1222 COVID-19 vaccine. The study, taken as a whole, reports: There were mostly white British donors and more females than males, and clonal diversity was possibly underestimated. Spike regions recognized by vaccine-associated CD4 TCRs spanned the protein, led by 160-218 and 743-854.

In regard to this clone: Its antigen is undetermined.

The CDR3 runs to 13 residues. V was clipped by 6 bases and J by 0 bases, with 9 bases between them. Germline V lookup: CDR1 GTSNPN, CDR2 SVGIG (reference sequence). Analysis merged second doses at about 4 or about 12 weeks. The data were produced by immunoSEQ multiplex PCR, yet TCRdb's version contains in-frame clones alone and is incomplete. The table lists 160,000 or so clones, 90% of them singletons. The receptor's source is an adult who received the AZD1222 COVID-19 vaccine. This material consisted of peripheral blood, taken 28 days after the second AZD1222 dose. V usage is TRBV30 and J usage is TRBJ1-5, with D possibly being TRBD1 (5 bases). CDR3 in DNA: TGTGCCTGTCAGGGTTATAGCAATCAGCCCCAGCATTTT. It translates to CACQGYSNQPQHF.